A single sample gave rise to the 20 T cell receptor beta chains below, sequenced in a study of T-cell memory formation after mild COVID-19 (dated by TCRdb to the early 2020s). The library relied on 5' RACE. The sequencer was an Illumina NovaSeq 6000. Using fastp trimming at Q25 and MiXCR clonotype assembly, TCRdb reanalyzed the public sequencing data and kept in-frame beta chains. Every CDR3 protein is listed once, alongside the most common genes and DNA of its rows. Present in this sample are hundreds of thousands of distinct CDR3 sequences, 25% to 30% of which were seen just once. The top ten hold roughly 14% of the sample. Sequenced: PBMCs or a T cell subset sorted from them (not recorded which). Receptors were obtained from an adult woman who had mild COVID-19 (a few samples of this study predate the infection). The sample titles of this study are shuffled in the database, so cell type and time point are left out; the donor was told from shared clones.

Concerning this clonotype: One junction end does not reproduce the germline sequence, and a read error may be involved. The CDR3 nucleotides are TGTGCCAGCACCTTACAGGGGTCGGGCACCGGGGAGCTGTTTTTT. This codes for CASTLQGSGTGELFF. This sequence joins TRBV13 and TRBJ2-2; TRBD1 matches at 7 bases. The germline gives CDR1 PRHDT, CDR2 FYEKMQ (reference sequence). The CDR3 extends over 15 amino acids.

This clonotype was counted a few times. The chain joins TRBV7-9 to TRBJ2-7, with D unresolved. This CDR3 is 14 amino acids long. V dropped 4 bases and J dropped 0 bases, with 10 bases sitting between them. Germline lookup yields CDR1 SEHNR and CDR2 FQNEAQ (reference sequence). The CDR3 DNA is TGTGCCAGCAGCTCCTCGGTAACCTCCTACGAGCAGTACTTC. Residues: CASSSSVTSYEQYF.

The J gene is TRBJ2-5, the V gene TRBV12-3 or TRBV12-4, with TRBD1 matching 9 bases. The CDR3 extends over 14 amino acids. Losses at the gene ends were 6 bases for V and 5 bases for J; bases not matched to a gene: 7. The CDR3 DNA reads as TGTGCCAGCAGAACAACAGGGGGCAAGGAGACCCAGTACTTC. Amino acids: CASRTTGGKETQYF.

This clonotype was observed a few times. The rearrangement links TRBV5-1 to TRBJ2-3; 8 bases line up with TRBD2. The CDR3 is made up of 16 amino acids. Losses at the gene ends were 4 bases for V and 2 bases for J; bases not matched to a gene: 9. From germline, CDR1 is SGHRS and CDR2 YFSETQ. The CDR3 region is CASSPPGGGFTDTQYF. The CDR3 bases are TGCGCCAGCAGCCCACCCGGCGGGGGGTTCACAGATACGCAGTATTTT. Complete variable domain (other parts from reference TRBV5-1 and TRBJ2-3): KAGVTQTPRYLIKTRGQQVTLSCSPISGHRSVSWYQQTPGQGLQFLFEYFSETQRNKGNFPGRFSGRQFSNSRSEMNVSTLELGDSALYLCASSPPGGGFTDTQYFGPGTRLTVL.

The rearrangement links TRBV20-1 to TRBJ2-7, with TRBD1 matching over 10 bases. After removal of 6 bases from V and 1 base from J, the junction contained 6 bases not matched to a gene. Germline V gene lookup returns CDR1 DFQATT and CDR2 SNEGSKA (reference sequence). The CDR3 extends over 14 amino acids. CDR3 region: CSAGGQGESYEQYF. CDR3 coding DNA: TGCAGTGCCGGCGGACAGGGGGAATCCTACGAGCAGTACTTC.

The V call is TRBV7-2, the J call TRBJ1-4; D unresolved. From germline, CDR1 is SGHTA and CDR2 FQGNSA. CDR3 length: 12 amino acids. The V gene lost 2 bases and the J gene lost 6 bases, with 4 bases spanning the gap. In nucleotides, the CDR3 is TGTGCCAGCAGCTTACAAGATGAAAAACTGTTTTTT. It specifies CASSLQDEKLFF.

Only one count was recorded for this clonotype. This chain joins TRBV4-3 and TRBJ2-1, with 9 bases that match TRBD2. The CDR3 has 18 amino acids. Germline loops: CDR1 LGHNA, CDR2 YSLEER. Trimming cost V 1 base and J 5 bases; bases outside gene matches: 12. The CDR3 DNA follows: TGCGCCAGCAGCCAAGTGGGGGGAACCGGACTAGCGAACAATGAGCAGTTCTTC. Translation: CASSQVGGTGLANNEQFF.

The CDR3 region has the DNA TGCAGTGCTATCAGGACTAGCGGGGCTTACGAGCAGTACTTC. This encodes CSAIRTSGAYEQYF. V is TRBV20-1 and J is TRBJ2-7; 12 bases are a match to TRBD2. Looked up from germline, CDR1 is DFQATT and CDR2 is SNEGSKA (reference sequence). The CDR3 totals 14 residues. The junction had 5 bases not matched to a gene; V was cut back by 4 bases and J by 4 bases.

The chain couples TRBV12-3 or TRBV12-4 to TRBJ1-2; no firm D call. This CDR3 spans 13 amino acids. The germline V and J ends were trimmed by 3 bases and 3 bases, with 8 bases remaining between them. The CDR3 nucleotides read TGTGCCAGCAGTTTCCTGGGCCACTATGGCTACACCTTC. Translating it yields CASSFLGHYGYTF.

In its sample, this clonotype was seen a few times. This chain connects TRBV4-1 to TRBJ2-1, with TRBD2 matching over 10 bases. V was pared by 0 bases and J by 9 bases, with 8 bases of the junction left unmatched. The V gene's germline CDR1 is MGHRA and CDR2 YSYEKL. The CDR3 consists of 16 residues. The CDR3 DNA follows: TGCGCCAGCAGCCAAGATAGGAAGCGGGGGGGATTTGAGCAGTTCTTC. It is translated as CASSQDRKRGGFEQFF.

A few counts support this clonotype. This chain links TRBV15 with TRBJ1-4; D unclear. The CDR3 is made up of 13 amino acids. Germline V lookup: CDR1 LNHNV, CDR2 YYDKDF (reference sequence). The V and J ends lost 5 bases and 7 bases respectively, with 11 bases between them. This CDR3 is CATSRAPFEKLFF. DNA of the CDR3: TGTGCCACCAGCCGAGCACCCTTTGAAAAACTGTTTTTT.

This clonotype was seen more than once but under ten times. The V and J genes are TRBV7-9 and TRBJ1-2; 7 bases are shared with TRBD1. This CDR3 has 15 residues. The V and J ends lost 1 base and 4 bases, in that order; junction bases with no gene match: 6. Per the germline V gene, CDR1 is SEHNR and CDR2 is FQNEAQ (reference sequence). The chain's CDR3 is CASSLDKQGSYGYTF. CDR3 DNA sequence: TGTGCCAGCAGCTTAGACAAACAGGGGAGCTATGGCTACACCTTC.

The chain employs TRBV20-1 and TRBJ1-1; D possibly corresponds to TRBD1 (6 bases). The V end lost 5 bases, the J end lost 2 bases, and 15 bases lay between the germline ends. CDR1 and CDR2 (germline): DFQATT, SNEGSKA (reference sequence). The CDR3 is 14 amino acids. CDR3 region: CSAYTGLGNTEAFF. CDR3 sequence (DNA): TGCAGTGCTTATACAGGGTTGGGAAACACTGAAGCTTTCTTT.

The chain carries TRBV14 and TRBJ2-2; 7 bases are a match to TRBD1. V shed 3 bases, J shed 3 bases, and the junction held 4 bases outside the gene matches. Germline V gene lookup returns CDR1 SGHDN and CDR2 FVKESK. There are 15 residues in the CDR3. The CDR3 spells CASSHFDRDTGELFF. DNA of the CDR3: TGTGCCAGCAGCCACTTCGACAGGGACACCGGGGAGCTGTTTTTT.

The rearrangement links TRBV7-2 to TRBJ2-5, with D perhaps being TRBD1 or TRBD2 (6 bases each). Germline V gene lookup returns CDR1 SGHTA and CDR2 FQGNSA. This CDR3 has 14 amino acids. V was shortened by 5 bases and J by 1 base, with 11 bases between the two germline ends. This CDR3 reads CASSKTGAQETQYF. In DNA form, the CDR3 reads TGTGCCAGCAGCAAAACGGGGGCCCAAGAGACCCAGTACTTC.

The genes are TRBV7-9 and TRBJ2-1, with D perhaps matching TRBD2 (6 bases). Trimming shortened V by 7 bases and J by 5 bases, and 21 bases separated the two germline ends. CDR3 length equals 16 residues. Germline V gene lookup returns CDR1 SEHNR and CDR2 FQNEAQ (reference sequence). CDR3 protein: CASNSPGSGTHNEQFF. The CDR3 DNA reads as TGTGCCAGCAACTCTCCCGGTAGCGGAACCCACAATGAGCAGTTCTTC. The full variable domain, rest sourced from reference TRBV7-9 and TRBJ2-1, is DTGVSQNPRHKITKRGQNVTFRCDPISEHNRLYWYRQTLGQGPEFLTYFQNEAQLEKSRLLSDRFSAERPKGSFSTLEIQRTEQGDSAMYLCASNSPGSGTHNEQFFGPGTRLTVL.

The rearrangement links TRBV5-1 to TRBJ2-5; 8 bases are a match to TRBD2. Germline CDR1 SGHRS, CDR2 YFSETQ. The CDR3 runs 14 residues. The trim removed 5 bases at V and 4 bases at J, leaving 7 bases unmatched. The CDR3: CASRPGGPGETQYF. Written as DNA, the CDR3 is TGCGCCAGCAGGCCGGGGGGGCCGGGAGAGACCCAGTACTTC. The whole variable domain, filled in from reference TRBV5-1 and TRBJ2-5, reads KAGVTQTPRYLIKTRGQQVTLSCSPISGHRSVSWYQQTPGQGLQFLFEYFSETQRNKGNFPGRFSGRQFSNSRSEMNVSTLELGDSALYLCASRPGGPGETQYFGPGTRLLVL.

This clonotype has more than one count but fewer than ten. This rearrangement joins TRBV12-3 or TRBV12-4 to TRBJ1-5; D gene ambiguous. The CDR3 runs 12 residues. V was clipped by 7 bases and J by 7 bases, with 11 bases between them. The CDR3 coding sequence is TGTGCCAGCACCCTTCCGGGCCAGCCCCAGCATTTT. This codes for CASTLPGQPQHF.

The rearrangement uses TRBV12-3 or TRBV12-4 and TRBJ2-6; tentatively, D is TRBD1 (5 bases). Trimming took off 5 bases at V and 4 bases at J, with 9 bases between the two ends. The CDR3 length is 14 residues. CDR3 in DNA: TGTGCCAGCAGTCCAGGGTTGGGGGCCAACGTCCTGACTTTC. Translating gives CASSPGLGANVLTF.

This clonotype occurred a few times. The conserved closing phenylalanine or tryptophan is absent in this CDR3, likely reflecting a read error. It is unclear where the CDR3 begins or ends on the DNA, so no DNA is shown, and the CDR3 is as TCRdb lists it. This chain connects TRBV5-6 to TRBJ2-7; the D call in the table, TRBD1, was not verified against the DNA. CDR1 and CDR2 from the germline V gene are SGHDT and YYEEEE. The CDR3 length equals 12 residues, ends included. The CDR3 loop is CASSRADRGLVI.